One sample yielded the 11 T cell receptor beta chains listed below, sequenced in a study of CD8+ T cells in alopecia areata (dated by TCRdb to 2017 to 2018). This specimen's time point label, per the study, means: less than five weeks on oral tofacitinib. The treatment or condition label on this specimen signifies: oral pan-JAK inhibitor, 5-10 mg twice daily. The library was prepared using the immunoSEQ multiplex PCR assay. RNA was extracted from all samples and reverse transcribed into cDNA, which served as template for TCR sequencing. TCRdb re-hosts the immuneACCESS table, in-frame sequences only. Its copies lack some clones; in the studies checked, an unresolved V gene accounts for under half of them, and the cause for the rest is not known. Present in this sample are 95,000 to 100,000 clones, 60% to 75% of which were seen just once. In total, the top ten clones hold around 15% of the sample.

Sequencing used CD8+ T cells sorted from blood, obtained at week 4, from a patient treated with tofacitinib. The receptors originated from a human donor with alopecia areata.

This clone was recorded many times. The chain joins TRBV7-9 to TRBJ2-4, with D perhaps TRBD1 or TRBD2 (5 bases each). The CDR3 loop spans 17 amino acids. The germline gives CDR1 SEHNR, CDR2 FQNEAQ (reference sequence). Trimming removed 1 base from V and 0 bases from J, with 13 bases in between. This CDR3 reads CASSLGFGDEAKNIQYF. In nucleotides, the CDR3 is TGTGCCAGCAGCTTAGGCTTTGGGGACGAAGCCAAAAACATTCAGTACTTC.

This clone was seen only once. The CDR3 DNA reads TGCAGCGCCCAGGCGGGCGGGGGGGCCAGGGAGACCCAGTACTTC. It is translated as CSAQAGGGARETQYF. The rearrangement joins TRBV29-1 to TRBJ2-5, with 9 bases that match TRBD2. After removal of 7 bases from V and 5 bases from J, the junction contained 14 bases not matched to a gene. Germline V gene data show CDR1 as SQVTM and CDR2 as ANQGSEA. The CDR3 has 15 amino acids. Full variable domain (missing parts from reference TRBV29-1 and TRBJ2-5): SAVISQKPSRDICQRGTSLTIQCQVDSQVTMMFWYRQQPGQSLTLIATANQGSEATYESGFVIDKFPISRPNLTFSTLTVSNMSPEDSSIYLCSAQAGGGARETQYFGPGTRLLVL.

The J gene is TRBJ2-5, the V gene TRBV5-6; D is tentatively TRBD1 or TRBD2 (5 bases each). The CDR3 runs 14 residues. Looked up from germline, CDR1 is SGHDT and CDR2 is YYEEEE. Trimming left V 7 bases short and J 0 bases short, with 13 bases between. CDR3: CASGGWTNQETQYF. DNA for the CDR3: TGTGCCAGCGGGGGATGGACAAACCAAGAGACCCAGTACTTC.

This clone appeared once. In nucleotides, the CDR3 is TGTGCCAGCAGCCAAGATCCAGCAGGGGATTACTCTGGAAACACCATATATTTT. This codes for CASSQDPAGDYSGNTIYF. The chain employs TRBV4-2 and TRBJ1-3; maybe TRBD1 (6 bases). This CDR3 region has 18 residues. CDR1 LGHNA and CDR2 YNFKEQ come from the germline V gene. V was cut by 0 bases and J by 0 bases, with 15 bases left in between.

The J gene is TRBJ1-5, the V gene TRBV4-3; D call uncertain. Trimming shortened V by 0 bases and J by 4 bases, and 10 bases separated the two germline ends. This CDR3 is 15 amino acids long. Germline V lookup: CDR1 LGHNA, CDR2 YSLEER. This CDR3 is CASSQDWPKNQPQHF. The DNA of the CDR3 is TGCGCCAGCAGCCAAGATTGGCCCAAAAATCAGCCCCAGCATTTT.

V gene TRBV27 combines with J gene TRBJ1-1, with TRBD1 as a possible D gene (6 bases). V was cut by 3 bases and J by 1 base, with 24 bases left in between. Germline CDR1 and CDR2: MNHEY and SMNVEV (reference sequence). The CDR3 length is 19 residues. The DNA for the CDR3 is TGTGCCAGCAGTTTCCCCAACAGGGTCGACGAAAATTGGAACACTGAAGCTTTCTTT. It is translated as CASSFPNRVDENWNTEAFF.

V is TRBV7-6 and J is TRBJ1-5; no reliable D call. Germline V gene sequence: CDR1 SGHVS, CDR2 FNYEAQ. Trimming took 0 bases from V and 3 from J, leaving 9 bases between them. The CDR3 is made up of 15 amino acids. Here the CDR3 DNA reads TGTGCCAGCAGCTTAGCGGCAGGCTCCAATCAGCCCCAGCATTTT. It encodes CASSLAAGSNQPQHF.

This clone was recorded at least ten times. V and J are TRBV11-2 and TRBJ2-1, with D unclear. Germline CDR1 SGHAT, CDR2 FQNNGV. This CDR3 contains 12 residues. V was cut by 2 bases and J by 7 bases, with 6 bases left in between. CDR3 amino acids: CASSLSLNEQFF. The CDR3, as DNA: TGTGCCAGCAGCTTATCTCTGAATGAGCAGTTCTTC.

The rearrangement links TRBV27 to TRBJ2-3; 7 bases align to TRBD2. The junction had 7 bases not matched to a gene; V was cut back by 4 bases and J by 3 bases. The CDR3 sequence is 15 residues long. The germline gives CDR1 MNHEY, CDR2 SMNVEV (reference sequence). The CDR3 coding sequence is TGTGCCAGCAGTTGGGGTAGCGGGCAGACAGATACGCAGTATTTT. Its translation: CASSWGSGQTDTQYF.

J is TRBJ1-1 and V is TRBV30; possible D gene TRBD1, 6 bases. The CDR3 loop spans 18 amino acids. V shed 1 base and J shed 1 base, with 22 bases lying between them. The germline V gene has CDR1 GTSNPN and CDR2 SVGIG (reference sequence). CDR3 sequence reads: CAWSGKSRGHTANTEAFF. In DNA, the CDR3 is TGTGCCTGGAGTGGAAAAAGCAGGGGTCATACTGCGAACACTGAAGCTTTCTTT.

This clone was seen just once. In nucleotides, the CDR3 is TGCAGCGTTGTTCTCCTGGCCGGGGAGCTGTTTTTT. Its protein product is CSVVLLAGELFF. The chain uses TRBV29-1 and TRBJ2-2; no clear D gene. The CDR3 has 12 residues. The germline V gene has CDR1 SQVTM and CDR2 ANQGSEA. V lost 4 bases and J 6 bases, leaving 9 bases between the germline ends.